The next 18 T cell receptor beta chains were all read from a single sample in a study of CD8 T cells in Susac syndrome. A quantity of roughly 0.5 to 1 ug RNA underwent reverse transcription using random hexamers. Each CDR3 protein gets one entry after TCRdb re-called the immunoSEQ multiplex PCR reads with MiXCR. The repertoire consists of 170,000 or so distinct CDR3 sequences, with around 94% occurring once and the leading ten covering around 0.1%. The sample was CD4+ T cells from PBMCs. These TCRs come from a human donor with Susac syndrome.

This chain joins TRBV12-3 or TRBV12-4 and TRBJ2-1; TRBD2 agrees at 7 bases. V lost 4 bases to trimming and J lost 5 bases; unmatched junction nucleotides: 2. The CDR3 contains 13 residues. The CDR3 loop reads CASSWGGNNEQFF. The CDR3 coding sequence is TGTGCCAGCAGTTGGGGGGGGAACAATGAGCAGTTCTTC.

This clonotype has only one observation. The gene calls are TRBV28 and TRBJ2-3; maybe TRBD2 (7 bases). This CDR3 has 14 residues. The V gene lost 11 bases and the J gene lost 0 bases, with 15 bases spanning the gap. Germline CDR1 MDHEN, CDR2 SYDVKM. CDR3 nucleotides: TGTGCCGGCCGGGGGGCTTCTAGCACAGATACGCAGTATTTT. This codes for CAGRGASSTDTQYF.

This rearrangement joins TRBV7-9 to TRBJ1-2; a weak D match, TRBD1 (6 bases). CDR1 is SEHNR, CDR2 FQNEAQ, per germline (reference sequence). The CDR3 runs to 12 residues. V shed 3 bases and J shed 6 bases, with 8 bases lying between them. The CDR3 is CASSFEGDGYTF. The CDR3 bases are TGTGCCAGCAGCTTCGAGGGGGATGGCTACACCTTC. The full variable domain, in which reference TRBV7-9 and TRBJ1-2 provide the parts outside the CDR3, is DTGVSQNPRHKITKRGQNVTFRCDPISEHNRLYWYRQTLGQGPEFLTYFQNEAQLEKSRLLSDRFSAERPKGSFSTLEIQRTEQGDSAMYLCASSFEGDGYTFGSGTRLTVV.

The chain has TRBV2 and TRBJ2-6, with no clear D. Germline V gene data show CDR1 as SNHLY and CDR2 as FYNNEI. V was shortened by 11 bases and J by 0 bases, with 11 bases between the two germline ends. CDR3 length: 14 amino acids. Here the CDR3 reads CAGTDLSGANVLTF. The CDR3 nucleotides are TGTGCCGGAACGGACCTCTCTGGGGCCAACGTCCTGACTTTC.

V and J are TRBV18 and TRBJ1-1, with TRBD1 matching over 8 bases. Germline V CDR1 and CDR2: KGHSH, LQKENI. V was clipped by 5 bases and J by 0 bases; unmatched bases: 8. The CDR3 has 16 amino acids. The DNA of the CDR3 is TGTGCCAGCTCAGTAACAGGGGGGCCCATGAACACTGAAGCTTTCTTT. Its translation is CASSVTGGPMNTEAFF.

This chain uses TRBV2 with TRBJ1-5; D unresolved. The CDR3 contains 14 residues. The V and J ends lost 4 bases and 6 bases respectively, with 13 bases between them. Germline V lookup: CDR1 SNHLY, CDR2 FYNNEI. The CDR3 protein is CASSAKLASQPQHF. CDR3 nucleotides: TGTGCCAGCAGTGCTAAGTTGGCGAGTCAGCCCCAGCATTTT.

J is TRBJ1-3 and V is TRBV29-1; the D is unclear. This CDR3 has 14 amino acids. The V and J ends lost 4 bases and 0 bases respectively, with 10 bases between them. Germline lookup yields CDR1 SQVTM and CDR2 ANQGSEA. The CDR3 DNA follows: TGCAGCGTTGTCGTGCGGGCCTCTGGAAACACCATATATTTT. It encodes CSVVVRASGNTIYF.

This chain joins TRBV24-1 and TRBJ2-7, with a tentative D call TRBD1 (6 bases). The CDR3 is 15 amino acids. V lost 4 bases, J lost 0 bases, and 12 bases lay in between. The germline gives CDR1 KGHDR, CDR2 SFDVKD. The CDR3 DNA sequence: TGTGCCACCAGTGACTCCAGGGGCCCCTCCTACGAGCAGTACTTC. Protein product: CATSDSRGPSYEQYF.

This chain connects TRBV5-1 to TRBJ2-3; the match to TRBD2 covers 13 bases. The CDR3 sequence is 17 residues long. V lost 3 bases and J lost 2; bases outside the gene matches: 6. CDR1 and CDR2 (germline): SGHRS, YFSETQ. The CDR3 coding sequence is TGCGCCAGCAGCTGGACCGGGACTAGCGGGGTCACAGATACGCAGTATTTT. This sequence encodes CASSWTGTSGVTDTQYF.

The V call is TRBV7-9, the J call TRBJ1-1, with a possible D match to TRBD1 (5 bases). The germline gives CDR1 SEHNR, CDR2 FQNEAQ (reference sequence). The V end lost 1 base, the J end lost 10 bases, and 10 bases lay between the germline ends. This CDR3 has 12 residues. In nucleotides, the CDR3 is TGTGCCAGCAGCTTAGGGGGGGGGAGAGCTTTCTTT. Translated, it gives CASSLGGGRAFF.

This rearrangement joins TRBV5-1 to TRBJ2-1, with 14 nucleotides matching TRBD2. The CDR3 is made up of 16 amino acids. The V gene's germline CDR1 is SGHRS and CDR2 YFSETQ. Germline trimming cut 4 bases from V and 9 bases from J; bases unmatched to any gene: 9. The CDR3 sequence: CASSRSGTSGSGEQFF. The DNA for the CDR3 is TGCGCCAGCAGCCGATCCGGGACTAGCGGGAGTGGTGAGCAGTTCTTC.

The chain is built from TRBV7-9 and TRBJ2-3; D not resolved. Germline V gene data show CDR1 as SEHNR and CDR2 as FQNEAQ (reference sequence). The CDR3 contains 15 residues. V lost 5 bases and J 0 bases, leaving 12 bases between the germline ends. CDR3 sequence: CASSPRAFSTDTQYF. The CDR3 DNA is TGTGCCAGCAGCCCCCGGGCCTTTAGCACAGATACGCAGTATTTT.

The chain is built from TRBV20-1 and TRBJ2-1; 13 bases are shared with TRBD2. V lost 6 bases and J lost 8; bases outside the gene matches: 16. The CDR3 is 17 amino acids. The germline V gene has CDR1 DFQATT and CDR2 SNEGSKA (reference sequence). This CDR3 is CSATGLAGSTPYDEQFF. In DNA, the CDR3 is TGCAGTGCCACGGGACTAGCGGGAAGCACCCCGTATGATGAGCAGTTCTTC.

The chain carries TRBV2 and TRBJ1-2, with D hard to call. V was trimmed by 3 bases and J by 2 bases, leaving 7 bases between them. Per the germline V gene, CDR1 is SNHLY and CDR2 is FYNNEI. The CDR3 length is 13 residues. The CDR3 coding sequence is TGTGCCAGCAGTGATGGGAACAACTATGGCTACACCTTC. It codes for CASSDGNNYGYTF.

The J gene is TRBJ2-1, the V gene TRBV12-3 or TRBV12-4, with 7 bases that match TRBD2. The CDR3 covers 15 residues. V was clipped by 7 bases and J by 8 bases; unmatched bases: 14. The CDR3 is CASKLGTIDIYEQFF. For the CDR3, the DNA is TGTGCCAGCAAGCTTGGGACTATAGATATATATGAGCAGTTCTTC.

V and J are TRBV11-2 and TRBJ2-1, with TRBD2 matching over 11 bases. Germline lookup yields CDR1 SGHAT and CDR2 FQNNGV. J was trimmed by 3 bases and V by 8 bases; bases with no gene match: 6. The CDR3 length is 15 residues. CDR3 region: CASGSGTSGYNEQFF. The CDR3 nucleotides are TGTGCCAGCGGATCCGGGACTAGCGGCTACAATGAGCAGTTCTTC.

The chain links TRBV5-6 to TRBJ2-7; D is possibly TRBD2 (7 bases). Germline V gene sequence: CDR1 SGHDT, CDR2 YYEEEE. V was cut by 4 bases and J by 4 bases, with 12 bases left in between. CDR3 length: 13 residues. CDR3 protein: CASSRGGWYEQYF. CDR3 in DNA: TGTGCCAGCAGCCGCGGGGGCTGGTACGAGCAGTACTTC. The variable domain in full, with the rest retrieved from reference TRBV5-6 and TRBJ2-7, is DAGVTQSPTHLIKTRGQQVTLRCSPKSGHDTVSWYQQALGQGPQFIFQYYEEEERQRGNFPDRFSGHQFPNYSSELNVNALLLGDSALYLCASSRGGWYEQYFGPGTRLTVT.

This rearrangement joins TRBV20-1 to TRBJ2-7; 14 bases agree with TRBD2. CDR1 and CDR2 (germline): DFQATT, SNEGSKA (reference sequence). V lost 3 bases, J lost 6 bases, and 4 bases stayed unmatched. The CDR3 spans 14 residues. This chain's CDR3 is CSARGLAGEGEQYF. The CDR3 bases are TGCAGTGCTAGGGGACTAGCGGGAGAAGGCGAGCAGTACTTC.